Presented here are 28 T cell receptor beta chains from one specimen sequenced in a study of control samples from healthy donors and cancer patients. Assay: immunoSEQ multiplex PCR; the TCRdb copy retains only in-frame clones and omits some. Among 57,000 or so clones listed, nearly 90% were seen once. Input material: PBMCs. Source of these receptors: a man in his 60s with colorectal cancer.

The chain combines TRBV6-1 with TRBJ1-1; D uncertain. Deletions cut 1 base from V and 1 base from J, with 7 bases between. There are 14 residues in the CDR3. Germline assignment: CDR1 MNHNS and CDR2 SASEGT. In DNA, the CDR3 is TGTGCCAGCAGTGAAGATTACAGGAACACTGAAGCTTTCTTT. Protein product: CASSEDYRNTEAFF.

The V call is TRBV13, the J call TRBJ1-1, with a weak D call TRBD1 (5 bases). CDR1 is PRHDT, CDR2 FYEKMQ, per germline (reference sequence). CDR3 length: 17 residues. V shed 0 bases and J shed 2 bases, with 16 bases lying between them. The CDR3 is CASSLGRLAGLNTEAFF. The CDR3 DNA reads TGTGCCAGCAGCTTAGGCCGCCTGGCAGGGCTAAACACTGAAGCTTTCTTT.

In its sample, this clone was seen a few times. The CDR3 here is CASQQQPGGSWNTEAFF. As DNA, the CDR3 is TGCGCCAGCCAGCAGCAACCTGGGGGTTCCTGGAACACTGAAGCTTTCTTT. The V gene is TRBV5-1, the J gene TRBJ1-1; D perhaps matches TRBD1 (5 bases). Germline CDR1 SGHRS, CDR2 YFSETQ. CDR3 length: 17 residues. V was pared by 7 bases and J by 1 base, with 23 bases between.

J is TRBJ2-2 and V is TRBV29-1; possibly TRBD1 for D (6 bases). V lost 4 bases, J lost 4 bases, and 10 bases lay in between. The CDR3 contains 13 residues. CDR1 SQVTM and CDR2 ANQGSEA come from the germline V gene. The CDR3 reads CSVGGQATGELFF. As DNA, the CDR3 is TGCAGCGTTGGGGGACAAGCCACCGGGGAGCTGTTTTTT.

The CDR3 protein is CASSPREGSGQPQHF. CDR3 nucleotide sequence: TGTGCCAGCAGTCCCCGGGAGGGATCGGGTCAGCCCCAGCATTTT. The rearrangement links TRBV6-2 or TRBV6-3 to TRBJ1-5; D call uncertain. Trimming shortened V by 5 bases and J by 6 bases, and 17 bases separated the two germline ends. Per germline, CDR1 MNHEY and CDR2 SVGEGT. There are 15 residues in the CDR3.

V is TRBV5-1 and J is TRBJ1-4, with TRBD1 as a possible D gene (5 bases). This CDR3 has 15 amino acids. V lost 1 base to trimming and J lost 5 bases, with 12 bases between them. The germline V gene has CDR1 SGHRS and CDR2 YFSETQ. Here the CDR3 reads CASSLSGQANEKLFF. The CDR3 region has the DNA TGCGCCAGCAGCTTGTCAGGACAAGCCAATGAAAAACTGTTTTTT.

The chain couples TRBV3-1 (or the pseudogene TRBV3-2) to TRBJ2-1, with D possibly TRBD1 on 6 matching bases. The V end lost 1 base, the J end lost 8 bases, and 15 bases lay between the germline ends. In germline, CDR1 is LGHDT, CDR2 YNNKEL (reference sequence). CDR3 length equals 15 residues. As DNA, the CDR3 is TGTGCCAGCAGCCAAGGAGGGTCAGGGGCGTATGAGCAGTTCTTC. This encodes CASSQGGSGAYEQFF.

This clone was seen just once. The chain is built from TRBV19 and TRBJ2-1, with D perhaps matching TRBD2 (5 bases). Trimming stripped 2 bases from V and 0 bases from J, with 11 bases between. This CDR3 is built from 16 residues. Per the germline V gene, CDR1 is LNHDA and CDR2 is SQIVND (reference sequence). CDR3 residues: CASSIRVGSSYNEQFF. The DNA of the CDR3 is TGTGCCAGTAGTATAAGGGTGGGGAGCTCCTACAATGAGCAGTTCTTC.

This clone was seen only once. The chain is built from TRBV7-8 and TRBJ2-2, with unresolved D. The CDR3 length is 15 residues. Germline V gene sequence: CDR1 SGHVS, CDR2 FQNEAQ. Trimming cost V 2 bases and J 5 bases, with 12 bases left between them. CDR3 sequence: CASSLTSGFTGELFF. CDR3 nucleotides: TGTGCCAGCAGCTTAACATCCGGGTTTACCGGGGAGCTGTTTTTT.

V gene TRBV5-1 combines with J gene TRBJ2-5; the D is unclear. Trimming cost V 0 bases and J 5 bases, with 8 bases left between them. CDR1 is SGHRS, CDR2 YFSETQ, per germline. The CDR3 sequence is 13 residues long. The CDR3 protein is CASSLASAETQYF. The CDR3 nucleotides are TGCGCCAGCAGCTTGGCCTCTGCCGAGACCCAGTACTTC.

The chain links TRBV28 to TRBJ2-2, with D possibly being TRBD1 or TRBD2 (5 bases each). Germline assignment: CDR1 MDHEN and CDR2 SYDVKM. Trimming left V 5 bases short and J 6 bases short, with 16 bases between. The CDR3 consists of 15 residues. CDR3 DNA sequence: TGTGCCAGCAGTCGGGGACCGATTGAGGCCGGGGAGCTGTTTTTT. Its translation is CASSRGPIEAGELFF.

The V gene is TRBV28, the J gene TRBJ1-5; no reliable D call. V lost 7 bases and J lost 4, with 14 bases in between. The CDR3 consists of 14 residues. Germline CDR1 is MDHEN and CDR2 is SYDVKM. For the CDR3, the DNA is TGTGCCAGCATGCCACCCGACGGGAATCAGCCCCAGCATTTT. Its protein product is CASMPPDGNQPQHF.

The chain links TRBV19 to TRBJ1-2, with a tentative D call TRBD1 (6 bases). CDR3 length: 15 amino acids. Germline assignment: CDR1 LNHDA and CDR2 SQIVND (reference sequence). Trimming shortened V by 6 bases and J by 4 bases, and 18 bases separated the two germline ends. CDR3: CASSEPRGRIYGYTF. CDR3 nucleotides: TGTGCCAGTAGCGAACCTCGGGGGCGCATCTATGGCTACACCTTC.

This chain connects TRBV10-2 to TRBJ1-5; D is unresolved. The CDR3 has 14 amino acids. V was trimmed by 5 bases and J by 2 bases, leaving 10 bases between them. Germline CDR1 and CDR2: WSHSY and SAAADI. This CDR3 reads CASSYQEGNQPQHF. CDR3 in DNA: TGCGCCAGCAGTTACCAAGAGGGCAATCAGCCCCAGCATTTT.

The rearrangement joins TRBV7-2 to TRBJ1-2; perhaps TRBD1 as D (5 bases). Germline V gene sequence: CDR1 SGHTA, CDR2 FQGNSA. The CDR3 sequence is 13 residues long. V dropped 1 base and J dropped 5 bases, with 8 bases sitting between them. The CDR3 reads CASSLGQGYGYTF. The CDR3 bases are TGTGCCAGCAGCTTAGGTCAGGGATATGGCTACACCTTC.

V gene TRBV18 combines with J gene TRBJ1-2, with D hard to call. Germline CDR1 reads KGHSH; CDR2 reads LQKENI. The CDR3 is 14 residues long. V was cut by 3 bases and J by 6 bases, with 14 bases left in between. CDR3 in DNA: TGTGCCAGCTCACCGCTGGGTACTGAGGATGGCTACACCTTC. It translates to CASSPLGTEDGYTF.

This rearrangement joins TRBV19 to TRBJ1-1, with D hard to call. Germline V gene lookup returns CDR1 LNHDA and CDR2 SQIVND (reference sequence). The CDR3 is made up of 13 amino acids. Deletions cut 3 bases from V and 0 bases from J, with 5 bases between. CDR3 sequence (DNA): TGTGCCAGTAGTATCCCCATGAACACTGAAGCTTTCTTT. Protein: CASSIPMNTEAFF.

The chain is built from TRBV28 and TRBJ1-2; D might be TRBD1 (5 bases). The CDR3 is 14 amino acids. The V gene's germline CDR1 is MDHEN and CDR2 SYDVKM. The ends were cut back, 3 bases at V and 7 bases at J, with 15 bases in the middle. Here the CDR3 reads CASSFGRKGVGYTF. The CDR3, as DNA: TGTGCCAGCAGTTTTGGTAGGAAAGGGGTTGGCTACACCTTC.

V usage is TRBV19 and J usage is TRBJ1-2; tentatively, D is TRBD1 (5 bases). The germline gives CDR1 LNHDA, CDR2 SQIVND (reference sequence). The CDR3 extends over 15 amino acids. V lost 7 bases to trimming and J lost 8 bases, with 23 bases between them. This CDR3 is CASNPRVSQVWGYTF. In DNA, the CDR3 is TGTGCCAGTAATCCCAGGGTCTCGCAAGTCTGGGGCTACACCTTC.

V usage is TRBV7-3 and J usage is TRBJ2-5; tentatively, D is TRBD1 (5 bases). V was shortened by 5 bases and J by 3 bases, with 10 bases between the two germline ends. This CDR3 has 13 amino acids. Germline V CDR1 and CDR2: SGHTA, FQGTGA. The CDR3 protein is CASSPDTEETQYF. As DNA, the CDR3 is TGTGCCAGCAGCCCGGACACAGAAGAGACCCAGTACTTC.

The chain couples TRBV5-5 to TRBJ1-2; tentative D call: TRBD1 (5 bases). Trimming stripped 4 bases from V and 0 bases from J, with 13 bases between. The CDR3 has 15 residues. Germline-derived CDR1 and CDR2 are SGHKS and YYEKEE (reference sequence). In DNA, the CDR3 is TGTGCCAGCAGCACCCGACAGTTCACTAACTATGGCTACACCTTC. Protein sequence: CASSTRQFTNYGYTF.

This chain joins TRBV5-1 and TRBJ2-6; D perhaps matches TRBD2 (5 bases). The CDR3 is made up of 19 amino acids. V lost 0 bases to trimming and J lost 2 bases, with 18 bases between them. The germline V gene encodes CDR1 SGHRS and CDR2 YFSETQ. CDR3 amino acids: CASSLGLRASTPGANVLTF. The CDR3 DNA sequence: TGCGCCAGCAGCTTGGGGTTGAGGGCCTCAACGCCTGGGGCCAACGTCCTGACTTTC.

The rearrangement uses TRBV10-2 and TRBJ2-5; 8 bases are a match to TRBD1. Unmatched junction bases numbered 6, after V lost 4 bases and J lost 5 bases. Germline CDR1 is WSHSY and CDR2 is SAAADI. This CDR3 is 14 amino acids long. The chain's CDR3 is CASSGQGTRETQYF. The CDR3, as DNA: TGCGCCAGCAGTGGACAGGGGACGCGGGAGACCCAGTACTTC.

Concerning this clone: In this CDR3 the conserved last residue, phenylalanine or tryptophan, is missing, so a read error is likely. The DNA is left out, because the CDR3 cannot be placed on it with certainty; the CDR3 is given as TCRdb lists it. This chain links TRBV6-2 or TRBV6-3 with TRBJ1-1; the table assigns TRBD1, which was not confirmed against the DNA. The CDR3 contains 14 residues when both ends are counted. Germline loops: CDR1 MNHEY, CDR2 SVGEGT. CDR3 sequence: CASSSPLISGQGFS.

V usage is TRBV6-5 and J usage is TRBJ1-5, with 11 bases fitting TRBD1. Germline V lookup: CDR1 MNHEY, CDR2 SVGAGI. The CDR3 covers 14 residues. With V trimmed by 7 bases and J by 6 bases, 5 bases remained unmatched. The CDR3: CASTRTGGRQPQHF. CDR3 DNA sequence: TGTGCCAGCACCCGGACAGGGGGCCGTCAGCCCCAGCATTTT.

This clone was found a few times. The rearrangement joins TRBV19 to TRBJ2-1; possible D gene TRBD1, 5 bases. Germline V lookup: CDR1 LNHDA, CDR2 SQIVND (reference sequence). V lost 8 bases and J lost 8, with 10 bases in between. This CDR3 has 11 residues. CDR3 protein: CASFSGYEQFF. As DNA, the CDR3 is TGTGCCAGTTTCTCAGGGTATGAGCAGTTCTTC.

This clone was counted once. This chain connects TRBV18 to TRBJ1-1, with D maybe TRBD1 (5 bases). Germline V lookup: CDR1 KGHSH, CDR2 LQKENI. V was clipped by 2 bases and J by 4 bases, with 8 bases between them. The CDR3 runs to 13 residues. CDR3 residues: CASSPSGGTEAFF. CDR3 in DNA: TGTGCCAGCTCACCATCGGGGGGCACTGAAGCTTTCTTT.

The chain uses TRBV28 and TRBJ1-5; D uncertain. This CDR3 is built from 12 residues. Trimming removed 3 bases from V and 3 bases from J, with 3 bases in between. From germline, CDR1 is MDHEN and CDR2 SYDVKM. This CDR3 reads CASSFSNQPQHF. DNA of the CDR3: TGTGCCAGCAGTTTCTCCAATCAGCCCCAGCATTTT.